These T cell receptor beta chains were read from a single sample in a study of T cell responses to AZD1222 COVID-19 vaccine. Produced via immunoSEQ multiplex PCR; TCRdb's table is partial and in-frame only. The sample holds roughly 45,000 clones, over 60% seen once. The sample consisted of peripheral blood, taken on day 0 of AZD1222 vaccination. Every receptor here comes from an adult in good health. CDR3s include the opening cysteine and the closing phenylalanine or tryptophan. A D gene is named only where the DNA matches it firmly. Clone sizes are given selectively: once, few, many, or a class where the clone is expanded.

TRBD1	-	TRBV7-9	TRBJ2-3	TGTGCCAGCAGCTTAGGGACAGGGGGCGTAGATACGCAGTATTTT	CASSLGTGGVDTQYF
-	-	TRBV6-5	TRBJ2-5	TGTGCCAGCAGTTACTCGATTGCCGAGACCCAGTACTTC	CASSYSIAETQYF
TRBD1	-	TRBV6-1	TRBJ1-2	TGTGCCAGCAGTGAAGCGTCAGAGACAGGGGCCCTGAGGCCTCATGGCTACACCTTC	CASSEASETGALRPHGYTF
-	-	TRBV2	TRBJ2-3	TGTGCCAGCAGATCAGTGATAGATACGCAGTATTTT	CASRSVIDTQYF
-	-	TRBV12-3/TRBV12-4	TRBJ1-5	TGTGCCAGCAGTCCCGGGGACGGCCAGCCCCAGCATTTT	CASSPGDGQPQHF
TRBD1	-	TRBV6-2/TRBV6-3	TRBJ2-1	TGTGCCAGCAGTTATGGGGGACAGGGGGCAGAGGAGCAGTTCTTC	CASSYGGQGAEEQFF
-	-	TRBV10-3	TRBJ2-7	TGTGCCATCAGTGAGCGGGAGAGATCCTACGAGCAGTACTTC	CAISERERSYEQYF
-	-	TRBV15	TRBJ2-3	TGTGCCACCAGCAGATCAATCAGAGGGGAGACAGATACGCAGTATTTT	CATSRSIRGETDTQYF
-	-	TRBV5-1	TRBJ1-1	TGCGCCAGCAGCTTGACCTTCAGGGCCTTCGGGACCACTGAAGCTTTCTTT	CASSLTFRAFGTTEAFF
-	few	TRBV5-1	TRBJ2-5	TGCGCCAGCAGCCCCGGGACACCCGGAGAGACCCAGTACTTC	CASSPGTPGETQYF
TRBD1	few	TRBV5-4	TRBJ1-1	TGTGCCAGCAGCAAGGGACAGTCGAACACTGAAGCTTTCTTT	CASSKGQSNTEAFF
TRBD2	once	TRBV27	TRBJ2-3	TGTGCCAGCAGTACCAGGGTTCTAGCGGGTACAACTAGCACAGATACGCAGTATTTT	CASSTRVLAGTTSTDTQYF
-	-	TRBV19	TRBJ2-1	TGTGCCAGTAGTATCACAGGTTACAATGAGCAGTTCTTC	CASSITGYNEQFF
TRBD2	-	TRBV5-4	TRBJ2-7	TGTGCCAGCAGCTCTAGCGGGAGGCTTACTCTCTACGAGCAGTACTTC	CASSSSGRLTLYEQYF
-	-	TRBV12-3/TRBV12-4	TRBJ1-1	TGTGCCAGCAGATTACTGACGAACACTGAAGCTTTCTTT	CASRLLTNTEAFF
-	-	TRBV28	TRBJ1-1	TGTGCCAGCAGTCGGGTCTTGGACACTGAAGCTTTCTTT	CASSRVLDTEAFF
-	-	TRBV7-2	TRBJ1-5	TGTGCCAGCAGCTTGTATCGGGGCAATCAGCCCCAGCATTTT	CASSLYRGNQPQHF
-	-	TRBV7-6	TRBJ2-2	TGTGCCAGCAGCTCTCTAGGACAGAACACCGGGGAGCTGTTTTTT	CASSSLGQNTGELFF
TRBD1	-	TRBV19	TRBJ1-2	TGTGCCAGTAGTATTCCCTGGACAGGCCGAAGGAACTATGGCTACACCTTC	CASSIPWTGRRNYGYTF
TRBD2	-	TRBV6-6	TRBJ2-1	TGTGCCAGCAGCCCGGGACTAGCGGGGCGCGATGAGCAGTTCTTC	CASSPGLAGRDEQFF
TRBD1	-	TRBV6-6	TRBJ1-1	TGTGCCAGCAGGCCGACAGGGGGCGAGACTGAAGCTTTCTTT	CASRPTGGETEAFF
-	-	TRBV5-4	TRBJ1-6	TGTGCCAGCCAAAAAGGGCTGGAAAGTTCACCCCTCCACTTT	CASQKGLESSPLHF
-	-	TRBV28	TRBJ1-3	TGTGCCAGCAGTGGGGGGCTAGACAGGTGGGGAAACACCATATATTTT	CASSGGLDRWGNTIYF
-	-	TRBV6-1	TRBJ2-1	TGTGCCAGCAGTGAAGGCGGGGCCTTCAATGAGCAGTTCTTC	CASSEGGAFNEQFF
-	once	TRBV18	TRBJ1-5	TGTGCCAGCTCACCACCGAGTAATCCCAATCAGCCCCAGCATTTT	CASSPPSNPNQPQHF
-	-	TRBV28	TRBJ1-4	TGTGCCAGCAGTTTGACAGTTAATGAAAAACTGTTTTTT	CASSLTVNEKLFF
TRBD1	-	TRBV5-1	TRBJ1-2	TGCGCCAGCAGCTTAGCTGACAGGGGGGACTACACCTTC	CASSLADRGDYTF
TRBD2	-	TRBV7-9	TRBJ2-5	TGTGCCAGCAGCTTAGGGGAGGGTTATTGGGAGACCCAGTACTTC	CASSLGEGYWETQYF
-	-	TRBV29-1	TRBJ2-5	TGCAGCGTCCAGGACCTGAGCGGTCCAGAGACCCAGTACTTC	CSVQDLSGPETQYF
-	-	TRBV19	TRBJ1-1	TGTGCCAGTAGTATAGACAGCCCCACTGAAGCTTTCTTT	CASSIDSPTEAFF
-	-	TRBV6-4	TRBJ2-2	TGTGCCAGCAGTGATCGGCTAGCACCCGGGGAGCTGTTTTTT	CASSDRLAPGELFF
-	few	TRBV18	TRBJ1-2	TGTGCCAGCTCACCCGGACCGGGGGATAATGGCTACACCTTC	CASSPGPGDNGYTF
-	-	TRBV4-2	TRBJ2-3	TGTGCCAGCAGCCAAGATAGGCTGGGCACAGATACGCAGTATTTT	CASSQDRLGTDTQYF
-	-	TRBV19	TRBJ1-5	TGTGCCAGTAGTATAGGGACGGAGCTTTACAATCAGCCCCAGCATTTT	CASSIGTELYNQPQHF
-	-	TRBV3-1/TRBV3-2	TRBJ1-2	TGTGCCAGCAGCCAGAAACAGGGCGCGGACTATGGCTACACCTTC	CASSQKQGADYGYTF
TRBD1	-	TRBV5-1	TRBJ1-2	TGCGCCAGCAGCGACCGGGACAGGACAAACTATGGCTACACCTTC	CASSDRDRTNYGYTF
TRBD2	-	TRBV29-1	TRBJ2-1	TGCAGCGTGGGACTAACCAACAATGAGCAGTTCTTC	CSVGLTNNEQFF
-	-	TRBV7-2	TRBJ1-2	TGTGCCAGCAGCTTGACGGATTATGGCTACACCTTC	CASSLTDYGYTF
-	-	TRBV20-1	TRBJ1-6	TGCAGTGCTAGAGCCGGTGAACCCCTCCACTTT	CSARAGEPLHF
-	-	TRBV6-1	TRBJ2-7	TGTGCCAGCAGTGAAGCGCTTCTGGGGACGGGGAGCTCCTACGAGCAGTACTTC	CASSEALLGTGSSYEQYF
-	-	TRBV27	TRBJ1-1	TGTGCCAGCTTCACCAAGACTAGGGGGAACACTGAAGCTTTCTTT	CASFTKTRGNTEAFF
TRBD2	-	TRBV5-1	TRBJ2-5	TGCGCCAGCACCCGGGGGGGAACCCAAGAGACCCAGTACTTC	CASTRGGTQETQYF